This entry concerns a single T cell receptor (beta chain). The sample belongs to a study of blood T cell repertoires in COVID-19. This CDR3 is 14 amino acids long. V was shortened by 1 base and J by 5 bases, with 11 bases between the two germline ends. Germline V gene sequence: CDR1 SEHNR, CDR2 FQNEAQ (reference sequence). The repertoire was sequenced with immunoSEQ multiplex PCR; TCRdb's copy has only in-frame clones and lacks some. Of roughly 140,000 clones listed, around nine tenths are singletons. The sequenced material came from peripheral blood. The chain couples TRBV7-9 to TRBJ1-1; weak D call: TRBD1 (5 bases). The receptor's source is a man in his fifties or sixties with active or convalescent COVID-19. The CDR3 sequence: CASSLVGGLTEAFF. DNA of the CDR3: TGTGCCAGCAGCTTAGTGGGGGGGTTAACTGAAGCTTTCTTT.